This is a list of T cell receptor beta chains from one sample in a study of T cell responses to AZD1222 COVID-19 vaccine. Clones were sequenced by immunoSEQ multiplex PCR, and TCRdb holds only the in-frame ones, with some missing. The sample consists of more than 95,000 clones, over 75% of them appearing once. The starting material was peripheral blood, obtained on day 0 of AZD1222 vaccination. The receptor source for this set is an adult in good health. Each CDR3 is given with its conserved first and last residue. A D gene is named only where the DNA matches it firmly. Expanded clones are given a class, and other clones once, few, many or no size at all.

v_call,clone_size,d_call,j_call,cdr3_aa,cdr3_nt
TRBV5-4,.,TRBD1,TRBJ2-1,CASSATGGENEQFF,TGTGCCAGCAGCGCTACAGGGGGCGAGAATGAGCAGTTCTTC
TRBV6-5,once,TRBD2,TRBJ2-7,CASRGEGLANYEQYF,TGTGCCAGCAGAGGCGAGGGACTAGCGAACTACGAGCAGTACTTC
TRBV5-1,.,.,TRBJ2-3,CASGGAGPTDTQYF,TGCGCCAGCGGAGGGGCAGGCCCCACAGATACGCAGTATTTT
TRBV7-8,.,.,TRBJ1-6,CASGRGNNSPLHF,TGTGCCAGCGGGCGGGGAAATAATTCACCCCTCCACTTT
TRBV28,.,TRBD2,TRBJ2-7,CASSPPSSGRREQYF,TGTGCCAGCAGTCCCCCCTCTAGCGGGAGACGAGAGCAGTACTTC
TRBV15,.,.,TRBJ1-5,CATRIQGNGQPQHF,TGTGCCACCAGGATACAAGGGAATGGTCAGCCCCAGCATTTT
TRBV6-5,.,.,TRBJ1-2,CASSYEDGYTF,TGTGCCAGCAGTTACGAGGATGGCTACACCTTC
TRBV11-2,.,.,TRBJ2-7,CASSPYRVLQYEQYF,TGTGCCAGCAGCCCCTACAGGGTCCTACAATACGAGCAGTACTTC
TRBV16,few,TRBD2,TRBJ2-1,CASSQITGGYNEQFF,TGTGCCAGCAGCCAAATCACGGGAGGTTACAATGAGCAGTTCTTC
TRBV28,.,.,TRBJ1-5,CASSLPISNQPQHF,TGTGCCAGCAGTCTACCCATTAGCAATCAGCCCCAGCATTTT
TRBV6-1,.,.,TRBJ1-3,CASSEGFRGSGNTIYF,TGTGCCAGCAGTGAAGGGTTCCGGGGCTCTGGAAACACCATATATTTT
TRBV6-1,.,.,TRBJ2-5,CASSEIPASSSWQTQYF,TGTGCCAGCAGTGAAATTCCGGCTAGTTCCTCGTGGCAGACCCAGTACTTC
TRBV11-2,once,.,TRBJ1-6,CASTRHQNSPLHF,TGTGCCAGCACCAGACACCAAAATTCACCCCTCCACTTT
TRBV5-1,.,TRBD2,TRBJ2-7,CASSLVGHGTSGSYEQYF,TGCGCCAGCAGCTTGGTCGGACACGGGACTAGCGGCTCCTACGAGCAGTACTTC
TRBV28,once,.,TRBJ2-7,CASSIPRTGSPYEQYF,TGTGCCAGCAGTATCCCCCGGACGGGTAGTCCCTACGAGCAGTACTTC
TRBV27,once,.,TRBJ1-5,CASSTAPIGFRPQHF,TGTGCCAGCAGTACAGCCCCTATAGGGTTTCGGCCCCAGCATTTT
TRBV14,once,TRBD2,TRBJ2-1,CASSQVVTSPYNEQFF,TGTGCCAGCAGCCAAGTCGTGACTAGCCCCTACAATGAGCAGTTCTTC
TRBV27,.,.,TRBJ1-3,CASSPASGNTIYF,TGTGCCAGCAGTCCTGCTAGTGGAAACACCATATATTTT
TRBV6-5,.,.,TRBJ2-7,CASSYSRQYEQYF,TGTGCCAGCAGTTATTCGCGACAATACGAGCAGTACTTC
TRBV5-1,.,.,TRBJ1-1,CASSPGMNTEAFF,TGCGCCAGCAGCCCTGGGATGAACACTGAAGCTTTCTTT
TRBV1,.,.,TRBJ2-3,CTSSPTRLAGGGGTDTQYF,TGCACCAGCAGCCCGACACGACTAGCGGGGGGAGGCGGCACAGATACGCAGTATTTT
TRBV18,.,TRBD1,TRBJ1-5,CASSRMGQGGQPQHF,TGTGCCAGCTCACGGATGGGACAGGGAGGTCAGCCCCAGCATTTT
TRBV27,.,TRBD1,TRBJ2-7,CASKRDRGFPYEQYF,TGTGCCAGCAAACGGGACAGGGGGTTTCCCTACGAGCAGTACTTC
TRBV7-9,few,TRBD2,TRBJ2-7,CASSLRVAGDRYEQYF,TGTGCCAGCAGCTTAAGGGTCGCGGGAGATCGGTACGAGCAGTACTTC